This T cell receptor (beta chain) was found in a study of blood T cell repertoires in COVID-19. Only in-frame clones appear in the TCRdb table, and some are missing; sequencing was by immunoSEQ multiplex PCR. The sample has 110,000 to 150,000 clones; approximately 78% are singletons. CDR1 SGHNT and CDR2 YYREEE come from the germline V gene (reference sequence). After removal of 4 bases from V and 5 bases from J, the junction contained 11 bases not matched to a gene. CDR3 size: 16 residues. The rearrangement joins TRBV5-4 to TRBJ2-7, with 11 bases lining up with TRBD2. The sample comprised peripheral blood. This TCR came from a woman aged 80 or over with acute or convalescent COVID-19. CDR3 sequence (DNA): TGTGCCAGCAGCCCCCGTAGCGGGAGGGCCTTCCACGAGCAGTACTTC. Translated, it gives CASSPRSGRAFHEQYF.